The 21 T cell receptor beta chains below come from one sample, sequenced in a study of blood T cell repertoires in COVID-19. Assay used: immunoSEQ multiplex PCR; TCRdb lists only in-frame clones, some missing. The sample lists 50,000 to 70,000 clones, 75% to 95% occurring once. Input material: peripheral blood. These receptors all stem from a human donor with active COVID-19. The donor label of this sample is uncertain.

V and J are TRBV12-3 or TRBV12-4 and TRBJ2-5; tentatively, D is TRBD2 (6 bases). The ends were cut back, 8 bases at V and 5 bases at J, with 15 bases in the middle. This CDR3 is built from 13 residues. The CDR3 DNA sequence: TGTGCCAGCGGGACTGACACCGGGGAGACCCAGTACTTC. Its translation: CASGTDTGETQYF.

V is TRBV27 and J is TRBJ1-2, with a possible D match to TRBD1 (5 bases). Germline V CDR1 and CDR2: MNHEY, SMNVEV (reference sequence). V lost 9 bases, J lost 2 bases, and 13 bases lay in between. The CDR3 sequence is 13 residues long. CDR3 in amino acids: CASKQGQNYGYTF. CDR3 nucleotides: TGTGCCAGTAAGCAGGGTCAAAACTATGGCTACACCTTC.

This clone was seen a handful of times. V and J are TRBV5-1 and TRBJ2-7, with TRBD2 as a possible D gene (5 bases). Trimming took off 4 bases at V and 2 bases at J, with 7 bases between the two ends. Germline V gene sequence: CDR1 SGHRS, CDR2 YFSETQ. This CDR3 is 12 amino acids long. The CDR3 reads CASSTGTYEQYF. In DNA, the CDR3 is TGCGCCAGCAGCACCGGGACCTACGAGCAGTACTTC.

The chain recombines TRBV5-1 with TRBJ2-1; D is undetermined. Trimming left V 0 bases short and J 4 bases short, with 8 bases between. The germline V gene has CDR1 SGHRS and CDR2 YFSETQ. This CDR3 has 14 residues. CDR3 in amino acids: CASSLVDKYNEQFF. DNA of the CDR3: TGCGCCAGCAGCTTGGTAGACAAATACAATGAGCAGTTCTTC.

This chain connects TRBV11-3 to TRBJ2-1, with a weak D call TRBD2 (7 bases). CDR1 is SGHNT, CDR2 YENEEA, per germline. The CDR3 loop spans 14 amino acids. Trimming left V 4 bases short and J 7 bases short, with 14 bases between. The DNA of the CDR3 is TGTGCCAGCAGCTCCCTCGGGGGGCGGAATGAGCAGTTCTTC. Protein product: CASSSLGGRNEQFF.

This chain links TRBV6-6 with TRBJ2-3; a possible D gene is TRBD2 (6 bases). V shed 11 bases and J shed 0 bases, with 18 bases lying between them. Germline-derived CDR1 and CDR2 are MNHNY and SVGAGI (reference sequence). The CDR3 sequence is 15 residues long. The CDR3 DNA sequence: TGTGCCGCAAACTGGGCGGGGCTAAGCACAGATACGCAGTATTTT. Its protein product is CAANWAGLSTDTQYF.

The gene calls are TRBV19 and TRBJ1-5; D call uncertain. Germline V gene lookup returns CDR1 LNHDA and CDR2 SQIVND (reference sequence). Between the trimmed V and J ends, which lost 6 bases and 0 bases, there was a span of 12 bases. This CDR3 spans 15 amino acids. The CDR3 bases are TGTGCCAGTAGCACCGGGAGCGTTAGCAATCAGCCCCAGCATTTT. Its translation is CASSTGSVSNQPQHF.

About this clone: A read error may account for a junction end that differs from germline. DNA for the CDR3: TGTGCTAGCAGCCTCAGTCCGACAGGGGCGGGAAATGAGCAGTTCTTC. It encodes CASSLSPTGAGNEQFF. The chain couples TRBV7-7 to TRBJ2-1; 8 bases are a match to TRBD1. Looked up from germline, CDR1 is SSHAT and CDR2 is FNYEAQ (reference sequence). The length of the CDR3 is 16 residues.

The genes are TRBV3-1 (or the pseudogene TRBV3-2) and TRBJ1-1; unclear D gene. The CDR3 consists of 15 residues. V was shortened by 0 bases and J by 2 bases, with 10 bases between the two germline ends. CDR1 and CDR2 (germline): LGHDT, YNNKEL (reference sequence). The CDR3 reads CASSQEGRVNTEAFF. In nucleotides, the CDR3 is TGTGCCAGCAGCCAAGAAGGGAGGGTAAACACTGAAGCTTTCTTT.

V usage is TRBV7-9 and J usage is TRBJ1-1; no clear D. There are 15 residues in the CDR3. Trimming removed 5 bases at V and 2 bases at J, with 15 bases between. Germline V lookup: CDR1 SEHNR, CDR2 FQNEAQ (reference sequence). The DNA for the CDR3 is TGTGCCAGCAGCGGGAGGGAGGCCCCTAACACTGAAGCTTTCTTT. Protein: CASSGREAPNTEAFF.

The rearrangement uses TRBV18 and TRBJ1-1; D gene unclear. The germline V and J ends were trimmed by 3 bases and 3 bases, with 5 bases remaining between them. Germline loops: CDR1 KGHSH, CDR2 LQKENI. The CDR3 sequence is 12 residues long. The CDR3 DNA reads TGTGCCAGCTCACCGAGGCACACTGAAGCTTTCTTT. Its translation is CASSPRHTEAFF.

The J gene is TRBJ2-5, the V gene TRBV19; the match to TRBD1 covers 7 bases. The CDR3 is 16 residues long. CDR1 is LNHDA and CDR2 is SQIVND in the germline V gene (reference sequence). J was trimmed by 7 bases and V by 3 bases; bases with no gene match: 14. CDR3 in DNA: TGTGCCAGTAGTATCCCTTCCCACAGGGGCCTCGGGACCCAGTACTTC. Translating gives CASSIPSHRGLGTQYF.

The rearrangement joins TRBV9 to TRBJ1-5; TRBD1 might be the D (5 bases). V gave up 6 bases and J gave up 1 base, with 11 bases separating them. In germline, CDR1 is SGDLS, CDR2 YYNGEE. The CDR3 sequence is 14 residues long. CDR3 nucleotide sequence: TGTGCCAGCAACCGCGGGGACAGCAATCAGCCCCAGCATTTT. It specifies CASNRGDSNQPQHF.

This rearrangement joins TRBV9 to TRBJ1-2, with 7 bases matching TRBD1. V shed 5 bases, J shed 2 bases, and the junction held 3 bases outside the gene matches. The CDR3 totals 13 residues. Germline CDR1 and CDR2: SGDLS and YYNGEE. The CDR3 nucleotides read TGTGCCAGCAGACGGGGACAGAACTATGGCTACACCTTC. Amino acids: CASRRGQNYGYTF.

The chain uses TRBV27 and TRBJ2-3; 8 nucleotides align to TRBD2. The CDR3 extends over 16 amino acids. Trimming at V came to 3 bases and at J to 0 bases, leaving 5 bases not matched to a gene. Germline CDR1 reads MNHEY; CDR2 reads SMNVEV (reference sequence). The chain's CDR3 is CASSFTSGYSTDTQYF. The DNA for the CDR3 is TGTGCCAGCAGTTTCACTAGCGGATATAGCACAGATACGCAGTATTTT.

V usage is TRBV5-1 and J usage is TRBJ2-3; perhaps TRBD1 as D (5 bases). Germline V gives CDR1 SGHRS, CDR2 YFSETQ. Between the trimmed V and J ends, which lost 3 bases and 4 bases, there was a span of 9 bases. This CDR3 is built from 13 residues. As DNA, the CDR3 is TGCGCCAGCAGCTCACCAGGGTCAGATACGCAGTATTTT. It codes for CASSSPGSDTQYF.

The chain couples TRBV9 to TRBJ1-4, with D perhaps TRBD1 (6 bases). Germline V gives CDR1 SGDLS, CDR2 YYNGEE. The CDR3 spans 15 residues. The germline V and J ends were trimmed by 2 bases and 2 bases, with 10 bases remaining between them. CDR3 in DNA: TGTGCCAGCAGCGTGACAGGCGTGACTAATGAAAAACTGTTTTTT. Protein sequence: CASSVTGVTNEKLFF.

The J gene is TRBJ2-5, the V gene TRBV20-1; no clear D. The CDR3 runs 15 residues. Germline V gene lookup returns CDR1 DFQATT and CDR2 SNEGSKA (reference sequence). The ends were cut back, 3 bases at V and 1 base at J, with 15 bases in the middle. In DNA, the CDR3 is TGCAGTGCTAGTCACTCCGCGTCCGCCCAAGAGACCCAGTACTTC. It codes for CSASHSASAQETQYF.

This chain joins TRBV5-1 and TRBJ2-7, with a weak D call TRBD1 (6 bases). The V gene lost 1 base and the J gene lost 3 bases, with 14 bases spanning the gap. Looked up from germline, CDR1 is SGHRS and CDR2 is YFSETQ. The CDR3 contains 15 residues. CDR3 protein: CASSLRSGVHYEQYV. Written as DNA, the CDR3 is TGCGCCAGCAGCTTGCGGTCAGGGGTCCACTACGAGCAGTACGTC.

The chain employs TRBV28 and TRBJ1-5; TRBD1 matches at 8 bases. Looked up from germline, CDR1 is MDHEN and CDR2 is SYDVKM. V dropped 5 bases and J dropped 5; count of bases not matched to a gene: 8. The CDR3 extends over 15 amino acids. In nucleotides, the CDR3 is TGTGCCAGCAGTAGGACAGGGCAAAGGTATCAGCCCCAGCATTTT. Translated, it gives CASSRTGQRYQPQHF.

The V call is TRBV2, the J call TRBJ2-3; perhaps TRBD1 as D (5 bases). The CDR3 consists of 15 residues. CDR1 and CDR2 (germline): SNHLY, FYNNEI. Trimming cost V 2 bases and J 3 bases, with 12 bases left between them. Here the CDR3 reads CASSELRTPTDTQYF. The CDR3 nucleotides are TGTGCCAGCAGTGAACTCCGGACACCGACAGATACGCAGTATTTT.